This TCR beta chain was found in a study of blood T cell repertoires in COVID-19. Some clones are missing from TCRdb's copy, which holds only in-frame ones; the method was immunoSEQ multiplex PCR. The sample yields about 140,000 clones, around 80% seen once. The clonotype originates from a man between 65 and 85 years old who had recovered from COVID-19. Sequenced material: peripheral blood.

CDR3 in amino acids: CATRGGTDTQYF. As DNA, the CDR3 is TGTGCCACCCGAGGCGGCACAGATACGCAGTATTTT. The V gene is TRBV6-5, the J gene TRBJ2-3; no firm D call. The CDR3 is 12 amino acids. The germline V and J ends were trimmed by 10 bases and 1 base, with 9 bases remaining between them. Germline V gene lookup returns CDR1 MNHEY and CDR2 SVGAGI.